The 22 T cell receptor beta chains reported below all come from one sample, sequenced in a study of neurological immune-mediated disorders. Time point given: longitudinal time-point 2. One entry per CDR3 protein, called by TCRdb with MiXCR from the 5' RACE reads. The sample has approximately 89,000 distinct CDR3 sequences, under 15% seen once. Sequenced material: PBMCs. The receptors were sampled from a female donor with HTLV-1-associated myelopathy (HAM/TSP).

There are many counts of this clonotype. J is TRBJ1-5 and V is TRBV20-1; 10 nucleotides align to TRBD1. V trimming: 0 bases; J trimming: 2 bases; junction bases outside the gene matches: 7. The V gene's germline CDR1 is DFQATT and CDR2 SNEGSKA (reference sequence). The CDR3 length is 17 residues. The CDR3 DNA sequence: TGCAGTGCTAGAGATCGACAGGGGGCGGGTGGCAATCAGCCCCAGCATTTT. It translates to CSARDRQGAGGNQPQHF.

Ten or more counts support this clonotype. This rearrangement joins TRBV5-5 to TRBJ2-3; D is tentatively TRBD1 or TRBD2 (6 bases each). Germline V gene lookup returns CDR1 SGHKS and CDR2 YYEKEE (reference sequence). The CDR3 loop spans 14 amino acids. Trimming pared 2 bases from V and 6 bases from J, leaving 13 bases between. This CDR3 reads CASSLWGAGDTQYF. The CDR3 nucleotides read TGTGCCAGCAGCTTATGGGGGGCTGGGGATACGCAGTATTTT.

This clonotype was found many times. The rearrangement links TRBV5-1 to TRBJ1-1, with 7 bases aligning to TRBD1. CDR3 length: 13 residues. V dropped 4 bases and J dropped 6; count of bases not matched to a gene: 6. Germline CDR1 reads SGHRS; CDR2 reads YFSETQ. In DNA form, the CDR3 reads TGCGCCAGCAGCGAAGACAGGGCGGCTGAAGCTTTCTTT. It specifies CASSEDRAAEAFF.

Many counts were recorded for this clonotype. This chain uses TRBV6-2 or TRBV6-3 with TRBJ1-2; possible D gene TRBD1, 5 bases. Between the trimmed V and J ends, which lost 6 bases and 5 bases, there was a span of 10 bases. CDR3 length: 12 amino acids. Germline V lookup: CDR1 MNHEY, CDR2 SVGEGT. As DNA, the CDR3 is TGTGCCAGCAGCACAGGCCTATATGGCTACACCTTC. Translated, it gives CASSTGLYGYTF.

This clonotype was picked up many times. The chain employs TRBV7-2 and TRBJ2-5; D is perhaps TRBD1 or TRBD2 (5 bases each). This CDR3 region has 12 residues. CDR1 and CDR2 (germline): SGHTA, FQGNSA. V was shortened by 4 bases and J by 2 bases, with 5 bases between the two germline ends. The chain's CDR3 is CASSWGQETQYF. CDR3 nucleotides: TGTGCCAGCAGCTGGGGGCAAGAGACCCAGTACTTC.

A few counts support this clonotype. The chain links TRBV20-1 to TRBJ2-7, with D unresolved. This CDR3 is 14 amino acids long. Looked up from germline, CDR1 is DFQATT and CDR2 is SNEGSKA (reference sequence). V lost 5 bases and J lost 0, with 14 bases in between. In DNA form, the CDR3 reads TGCAGTGCTCCTCGAGCTAGGAGCTCCTACGAGCAGTACTTC. Amino acids: CSAPRARSSYEQYF.

There are many counts of this clonotype. The chain combines TRBV5-1 with TRBJ2-3; TRBD2 might be the D (6 bases). The V and J ends lost 0 bases and 4 bases respectively, with 12 bases between them. Germline-derived CDR1 and CDR2 are SGHRS and YFSETQ. The CDR3 loop spans 15 amino acids. Written as DNA, the CDR3 is TGCGCCAGCAGCTTGGGTCAGGGAGGCGCAGATACGCAGTATTTT. It codes for CASSLGQGGADTQYF. Drawing the rest from reference TRBV5-1 and TRBJ2-3, the complete variable domain is KAGVTQTPRYLIKTRGQQVTLSCSPISGHRSVSWYQQTPGQGLQFLFEYFSETQRNKGNFPGRFSGRQFSNSRSEMNVSTLELGDSALYLCASSLGQGGADTQYFGPGTRLTVL.

This clonotype was detected ten times or more. V gene TRBV10-2 combines with J gene TRBJ1-5; possible D gene TRBD1, 6 bases. Germline V lookup: CDR1 WSHSY, CDR2 SAAADI. V was trimmed by 6 bases and J by 3 bases, leaving 15 bases between them. The CDR3 sequence is 15 residues long. The CDR3 is CASRRSRGSNQPQHF. CDR3 DNA: TGCGCCAGCAGGAGAAGCAGGGGCTCCAATCAGCCCCAGCATTTT.

In its sample, this clonotype was seen a few times. The J gene is TRBJ2-1, the V gene TRBV2; D remains ambiguous. CDR1 SNHLY and CDR2 FYNNEI come from the germline V gene. The germline V and J ends were trimmed by 8 bases and 2 bases, with 7 bases remaining between them. CDR3 size: 12 residues. CDR3 in amino acids: CASGVTYNEQFF. The DNA for the CDR3 is TGTGCCAGCGGGGTGACCTACAATGAGCAGTTCTTC.

At least ten counts were recorded for this clonotype. The V call is TRBV12-3 or TRBV12-4, the J call TRBJ1-5; a possible D gene is TRBD1 (6 bases). The CDR3 totals 17 residues. The V end was cut by 2 bases, the J end by 1 base, with 15 bases between. In DNA, the CDR3 is TGTGCCAGCAGTTTATCGGGCAGGGGAAGGAGCAATCAGCCCCAGCATTTT. Translated: CASSLSGRGRSNQPQHF.

At least ten counts were recorded for this clonotype. This chain connects TRBV28 to TRBJ1-1; D uncertain. From germline, CDR1 is MDHEN and CDR2 SYDVKM. The CDR3 runs 14 residues. V was shortened by 4 bases and J by 4 bases, with 13 bases between the two germline ends. For the CDR3, the DNA is TGTGCCAGCAGTTACCCCGGGCTGGGCACTGAAGCTTTCTTT. Protein: CASSYPGLGTEAFF. Together with reference TRBV28 and TRBJ1-1, the CDR3 gives the full variable domain: DVKVTQSSRYLVKRTGEKVFLECVQDMDHENMFWYRQDPGLGLRLIYFSYDVKMKEKGDIPEGYSVSREKKERFSLILESASTNQTSMYLCASSYPGLGTEAFFGQGTRLTVV.

Many counts were recorded for this clonotype. This chain connects TRBV3-1 to TRBJ2-4; weak D call: TRBD2 (6 bases). Germline values: CDR1 LGHDT, CDR2 YNNKEL (reference sequence). The length of the CDR3 is 18 residues. V lost 3 bases and J 3 bases, leaving 21 bases between the germline ends. The CDR3 coding sequence is TGTGCCAGCAGCCACCTACAGAGCGGGCTTGGAGGCAAAAACATTCAGTACTTC. Translated: CASSHLQSGLGGKNIQYF.

In its sample, this clonotype was seen many times. The V and J genes are TRBV7-8 and TRBJ2-7; no clear D gene. The CDR3 extends over 15 amino acids. Trimming took 1 base from V and 0 from J, leaving 10 bases between them. Per germline, CDR1 SGHVS and CDR2 FQNEAQ. The CDR3 DNA reads as TGTGCCAGCAGCTTAGATGCATTCGACTCCTACGAGCAGTACTTC. Amino acids: CASSLDAFDSYEQYF. Full variable domain (missing parts from reference TRBV7-8 and TRBJ2-7): GAGVSQSPRYKVAKRGQDVALRCDPISGHVSLFWYQQALGQGPEFLTYFQNEAQLDKSGLPSDRFFAERPEGSVSTLKIQRTQQEDSAVYLCASSLDAFDSYEQYFGPGTRLTVT.

In its sample, this clonotype was seen many times. The chain has TRBV5-1 and TRBJ2-1; 8 nucleotides align to TRBD2. V lost 2 bases to trimming and J lost 9 bases; unmatched junction nucleotides: 7. Germline values: CDR1 SGHRS, CDR2 YFSETQ. This CDR3 spans 14 amino acids. CDR3 nucleotide sequence: TGCGCCAGCAGCTTCGCCGGGGGGGGAAGTGAGCAGTTCTTC. Translating gives CASSFAGGGSEQFF.

As to this clonotype: As the CDR3 is not closed by the conserved phenylalanine or tryptophan, this likely results from a read error. This sequence joins TRBV15 and TRBJ2-1; D unresolved. CDR3 length: 13 amino acids. V was clipped by 0 bases and J by 10 bases, with 10 bases between them. Germline CDR1 and CDR2: LNHNV and YYDKDF (reference sequence). In DNA, the CDR3 is TGTGCCACCAGCAGAGATAACCCCCACGAGCAGTTCTAC. It translates to CATSRDNPHEQFY.

This clonotype was found many times. One junction end disagrees with the germline gene, perhaps due to a read error. The rearrangement joins TRBV29-1 to TRBJ2-2, with TRBD2 matching 12 bases. The CDR3 extends over 20 amino acids. Germline V lookup: CDR1 SQVTM, CDR2 ANQGSEA. The CDR3: CSVEDRRWTSGTSNTGELFF. The CDR3 DNA sequence: TGCAGCGTCGAAGACAGAAGATGGACTAGCGGGACGTCGAACACCGGGGAGCTGTTTTTT.

This clonotype has a count of ten or more. CDR3 protein: CASSFIAGGPNEQFF. CDR3 in DNA: TGCGCCAGCAGCTTTATAGCGGGGGGCCCTAACGAGCAGTTCTTC. This chain connects TRBV5-1 to TRBJ2-1; 10 nucleotides line up with TRBD2. J was trimmed by 10 bases and V by 2 bases; bases with no gene match: 9. CDR1 and CDR2 from the germline V gene are SGHRS and YFSETQ. The CDR3 contains 15 residues.

The rearrangement links TRBV20-1 to TRBJ2-2; D is tentatively TRBD1 or TRBD2 (5 bases each). CDR3 size: 13 residues. CDR1 is DFQATT, CDR2 SNEGSKA, per germline (reference sequence). For the CDR3, the DNA is TGCTGCGTCCGGGGCCGTAACACCGGGGAGCTGTTTTTT. Protein sequence: CCVRGRNTGELFF.

V is TRBV14 and J is TRBJ2-5, with a tentative D call TRBD2 (6 bases). The CDR3 extends over 14 amino acids. Germline V gene data show CDR1 as SGHDN and CDR2 as FVKESK. V was cut by 0 bases and J by 5 bases, with 10 bases left in between. Written as DNA, the CDR3 is TGTGCCAGCAGCCAAGATGGCGGGGTGGAGACCCAGTACTTC. Protein product: CASSQDGGVETQYF.

In its sample, this clonotype was seen many times. The CDR3 spells CASSYQGNTEAFF. The CDR3 bases are TGTGCCAGCAGTTACCAGGGGAACACTGAAGCTTTCTTT. The rearrangement links TRBV6-6 to TRBJ1-1; possibly TRBD1 for D (5 bases). This CDR3 is built from 13 residues. The V end lost 2 bases, the J end lost 1 base, and 5 bases lay between the germline ends. Germline-derived CDR1 and CDR2 are MNHNY and SVGAGI (reference sequence).

This clonotype was counted many times. This chain connects TRBV10-1 to TRBJ2-2; tentatively, D is TRBD2 (5 bases). This CDR3 spans 13 amino acids. V was pared by 5 bases and J by 3 bases, with 7 bases between. Germline-derived CDR1 and CDR2 are WNHNN and SYGVQD (reference sequence). This CDR3 reads CASSSRDTGELFF. The CDR3 DNA is TGCGCCAGCAGTTCGAGGGACACCGGGGAGCTGTTTTTT.

This clonotype was observed at least ten times. The junction does not match germline at one end; this may be a read error. V and J are TRBV5-4 and TRBJ2-2; 7 nucleotides agree with TRBD2. Germline lookup yields CDR1 SGHNT and CDR2 YYREEE (reference sequence). This CDR3 region has 14 residues. The CDR3 region has the DNA TGTGCCAGCAGCTCGGGACTAAATACCGGCGAGCTGTTTTTT. Amino acids: CASSSGLNTGELFF.